The entry that follows covers one T cell receptor beta chain sequence. The assay was immunoSEQ multiplex PCR, and TCRdb's table has in-frame clones only and misses some. The repertoire has 20,000 to 25,000 clones, 85% to 90% of them found once; the top ten carry approximately 3.6%. The sample is drawn from a study of blood T cell repertoires in COVID-19. At the level of the study: PBMCs, B-cell-depleted T cells, or T cells were the source of the cDNA or gDNA that made up the material.

Trimming pared 7 bases from V and 5 bases from J, leaving 23 bases between. Per germline, CDR1 SGHAT and CDR2 FQNNGV. The CDR3 contains 16 residues. The sequenced sample consisted of peripheral blood. The rearrangement links TRBV11-2 to TRBJ1-1; D gene ambiguous. The clonotype originates from a middle-aged man with active COVID-19. In nucleotides, the CDR3 is TGTGCCAGCATCCCCAGCTTAGCCCGGAGGTGGACTGAAGCTTTCTTT. Its translation is CASIPSLARRWTEAFF.